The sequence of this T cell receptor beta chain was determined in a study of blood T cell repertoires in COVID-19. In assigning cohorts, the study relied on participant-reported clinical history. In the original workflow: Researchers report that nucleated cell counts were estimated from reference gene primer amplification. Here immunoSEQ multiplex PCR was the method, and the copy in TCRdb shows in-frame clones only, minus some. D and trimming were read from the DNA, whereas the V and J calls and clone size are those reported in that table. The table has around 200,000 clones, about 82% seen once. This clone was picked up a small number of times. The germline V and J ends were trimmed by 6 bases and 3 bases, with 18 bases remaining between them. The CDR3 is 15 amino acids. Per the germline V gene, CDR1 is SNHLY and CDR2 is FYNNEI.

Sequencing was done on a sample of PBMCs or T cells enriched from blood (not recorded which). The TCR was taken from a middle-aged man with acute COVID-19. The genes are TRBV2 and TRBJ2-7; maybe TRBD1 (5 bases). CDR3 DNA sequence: TGTGCCAGCAGCTCAGGAGACAGTACTATCTACGAGCAGTACTTC. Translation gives CASSSGDSTIYEQYF. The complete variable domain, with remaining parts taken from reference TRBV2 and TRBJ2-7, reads EPEVTQTPSHQVTQMGQEVILRCVPISNHLYFYWYRQILGQKVEFLVSFYNNEISEKSEIFDDQFSVERPDGSNFTLKIRSTKLEDSAMYFCASSSGDSTIYEQYFGPGTRLTVT.